This TCR beta chain is drawn from a study of T cells expressing NK-cell markers. Background on the study: Repertoires of TCR beta were obtained from T cells sorted as CD3+CD56+NKG2C+, CD3+CD56+NKG2C- and CD3+CD56-NKG2C+. Study observations and caveats: These clonotypes also led the CD3+CD56-NKG2C+ fraction in a handful of donors. Whether expanded NKG2C+ T cell clones were HCMV-specific remained unclear.

One entry per CDR3 protein, without DNA, is what TCRdb gives after re-calling the 5' RACE reads. This listing includes roughly 430,000 distinct CDR3 sequences. As to this clonotype: Antigen unknown.

Sequenced input: blood T cells: a sorted CD56 or NKG2C T cell subset, CD4+ or CD8+ T cells, or bulk PBMC T cells (not recorded which). The clonotype comes from a woman aged 18 to 75 in good health.

CDR3 residues: CASSPDRGKETQYF. This chain connects TRBV23-1 to TRBJ2-5; the TCRdb call, TRBD1, lacks DNA for checking. TRBV23-1 is given ORF status, its function remaining uncertain. This CDR3 region has 14 residues.